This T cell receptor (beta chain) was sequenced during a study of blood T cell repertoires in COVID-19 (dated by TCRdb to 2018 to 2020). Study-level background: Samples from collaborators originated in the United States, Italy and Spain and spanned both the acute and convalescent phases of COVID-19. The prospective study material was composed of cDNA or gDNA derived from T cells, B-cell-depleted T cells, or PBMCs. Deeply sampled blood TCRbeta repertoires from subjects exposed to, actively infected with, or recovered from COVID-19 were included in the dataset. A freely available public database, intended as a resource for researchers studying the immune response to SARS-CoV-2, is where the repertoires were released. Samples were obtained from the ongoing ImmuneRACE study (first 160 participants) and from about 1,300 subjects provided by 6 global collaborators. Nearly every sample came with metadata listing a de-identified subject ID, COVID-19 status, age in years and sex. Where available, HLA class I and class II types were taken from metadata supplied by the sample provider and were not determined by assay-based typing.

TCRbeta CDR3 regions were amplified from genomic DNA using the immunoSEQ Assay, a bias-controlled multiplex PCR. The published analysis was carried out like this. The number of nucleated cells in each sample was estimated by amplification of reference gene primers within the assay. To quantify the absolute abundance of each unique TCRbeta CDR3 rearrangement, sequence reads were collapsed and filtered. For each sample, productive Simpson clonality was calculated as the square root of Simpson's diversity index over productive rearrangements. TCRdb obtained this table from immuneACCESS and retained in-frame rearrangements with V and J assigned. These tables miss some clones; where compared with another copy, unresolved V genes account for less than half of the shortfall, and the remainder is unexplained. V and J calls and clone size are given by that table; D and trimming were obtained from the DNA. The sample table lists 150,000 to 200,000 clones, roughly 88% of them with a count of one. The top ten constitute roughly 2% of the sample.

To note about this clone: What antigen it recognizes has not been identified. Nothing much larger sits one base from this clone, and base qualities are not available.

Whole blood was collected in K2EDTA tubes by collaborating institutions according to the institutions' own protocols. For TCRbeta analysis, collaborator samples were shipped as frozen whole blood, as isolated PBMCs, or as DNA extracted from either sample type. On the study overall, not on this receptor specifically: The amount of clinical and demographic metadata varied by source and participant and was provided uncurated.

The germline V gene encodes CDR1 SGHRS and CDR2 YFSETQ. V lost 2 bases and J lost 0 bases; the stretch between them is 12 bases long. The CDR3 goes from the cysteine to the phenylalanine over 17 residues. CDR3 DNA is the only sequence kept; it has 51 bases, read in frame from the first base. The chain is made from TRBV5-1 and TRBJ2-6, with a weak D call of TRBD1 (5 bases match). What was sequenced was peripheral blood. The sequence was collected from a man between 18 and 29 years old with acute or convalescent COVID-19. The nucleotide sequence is TGCGCCAGCAGCTTAGGGGCTGGAGCCTCTGGGGCCAACGTCCTGACTTTC. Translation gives CASSLGAGASGANVLTF.